These T cell receptor beta chains were read from a single sample in a study of T cells after yellow fever vaccination. TCRdb passed the 5' RACE reads through MiXCR, listing each CDR3 protein once. Among tens of thousands of distinct CDR3 sequences, more than 5.5% were seen once, and the ten largest hold 35%. The sequenced sample was CD8+ T cells sorted from PBMCs, obtained 5 days after the first yellow fever vaccination. All receptors come from a man younger than 35 who received the YFV17D yellow fever vaccine. Both conserved end residues are part of each CDR3. D genes are given only for firm matches. Size tells how often a clone was seen (once, few, many) or the class of an expanded clone, and some rows leave it out.

v_gene: TRBV20-1; d_gene: -; abundance: few; j_gene: TRBJ1-1; CDR3nt: TGCAGTGCTAGAAGGACAGCTGAAGCTTTCTTT; CDR3aa: CSARRTAEAFF
v_gene: TRBV5-5; d_gene: TRBD1; abundance: few; j_gene: TRBJ2-5; CDR3nt: TGTGCCAGCAGCTCCCTCCGGACAGGGAAAGAGACCCAGTACTTC; CDR3aa: CASSSLRTGKETQYF
v_gene: TRBV4-1; d_gene: -; abundance: -; j_gene: TRBJ2-1; CDR3nt: TGCGCCAGCAGCCAACGTAGGGGGTCCTACAATGAGCAGTTCTTC; CDR3aa: CASSQRRGSYNEQFF
v_gene: TRBV12-3/TRBV12-4; d_gene: -; abundance: few; j_gene: TRBJ1-1; CDR3nt: TGTGCCAGCAGTCCGAGCATGAACACTGAAGCTTTCTTT; CDR3aa: CASSPSMNTEAFF
v_gene: TRBV7-2; d_gene: -; abundance: -; j_gene: TRBJ2-2; CDR3nt: TGTGCCAGCGGGTTAGCAGCCGGGGAGCTGTTTTTT; CDR3aa: CASGLAAGELFF
v_gene: TRBV5-5; d_gene: -; abundance: many; j_gene: TRBJ1-3; CDR3nt: TGTGCCAGCAGCTTCCGCTCTGGAAACACCATATATTTT; CDR3aa: CASSFRSGNTIYF
v_gene: TRBV9; d_gene: -; abundance: many; j_gene: TRBJ1-3; CDR3nt: TGTGCCAGCAGCGTAGATGGAGTGACTATTGGCGGAAACACCATATATTTT; CDR3aa: CASSVDGVTIGGNTIYF
v_gene: TRBV25-1; d_gene: -; abundance: -; j_gene: TRBJ2-2; CDR3nt: TGTGCCAGCAGTGGGACAGTTTGGTTCGGGCTGTTTTTT; CDR3aa: CASSGTVWFGLFF
v_gene: TRBV7-9; d_gene: -; abundance: many; j_gene: TRBJ1-1; CDR3nt: TGTGCCAGCAGCTCTGGAGGGGGGCAAGATGAAGCTTTCTTT; CDR3aa: CASSSGGGQDEAFF
v_gene: TRBV4-1; d_gene: -; abundance: many; j_gene: TRBJ2-3; CDR3nt: TGCGCCAGCAGCCAGCCGACAGGAGATACGCAGTATTTT; CDR3aa: CASSQPTGDTQYF
v_gene: TRBV13; d_gene: -; abundance: few; j_gene: TRBJ1-1; CDR3nt: TGTGCCAGCAGCACCCATACGAACACTGAAGCTTTCTTT; CDR3aa: CASSTHTNTEAFF
v_gene: TRBV29-1; d_gene: -; abundance: many; j_gene: TRBJ1-2; CDR3nt: TGCAGCGACCGAGAAGGAGCCCTATATGGCTACACCTTC; CDR3aa: CSDREGALYGYTF
v_gene: TRBV4-2; d_gene: TRBD1; abundance: -; j_gene: TRBJ1-5; CDR3nt: TGTGCCAGCAGCCAAACCAGGGGGAGCAATCAGCCCCAGCATTTT; CDR3aa: CASSQTRGSNQPQHF
v_gene: TRBV12-3/TRBV12-4; d_gene: TRBD2; abundance: -; j_gene: TRBJ2-3; CDR3nt: TGTGCCAGCAGTTTGGCTAGCGGGGCGACAATCACAGATACGCAGTATTTT; CDR3aa: CASSLASGATITDTQYF
v_gene: TRBV20-1; d_gene: -; abundance: many; j_gene: TRBJ1-1; CDR3nt: TGCAGTGCTAGACGGCGGGGTGGGGACACTGAAGCTTTCTTT; CDR3aa: CSARRRGGDTEAFF
v_gene: TRBV29-1; d_gene: -; abundance: many; j_gene: TRBJ2-1; CDR3nt: TGCAGCGTTGTTGGGACATATCTAGCCTACAATGAGCAGTTCTTC; CDR3aa: CSVVGTYLAYNEQFF
v_gene: TRBV9; d_gene: TRBD1; abundance: -; j_gene: TRBJ1-1; CDR3nt: TGTACCAGCAGCGGAGGGAACAGGGGAGCTTTCTTT; CDR3aa: CTSSGGNRGAFF
v_gene: TRBV2; d_gene: TRBD1; abundance: -; j_gene: TRBJ1-1; CDR3nt: TGTGCCAGCAGTGAAGGGACAGGGGTTAATACTGAAGCTTTATTT; CDR3aa: CASSEGTGVNTEALF
v_gene: TRBV11-2; d_gene: TRBD2; abundance: many; j_gene: TRBJ2-1; CDR3nt: TGTGCCAGCGCGACTAGCGGGGTCGGGTGGAATGAGCAGTTCTTC; CDR3aa: CASATSGVGWNEQFF
v_gene: TRBV7-6; d_gene: TRBD2; abundance: -; j_gene: TRBJ2-3; CDR3nt: TGTGCCAGCAGCTTCGCCCTAGCGGGGGGGACAGATACGCAGTATTTT; CDR3aa: CASSFALAGGTDTQYF
v_gene: TRBV3-1; d_gene: TRBD2; abundance: -; j_gene: TRBJ2-3; CDR3nt: TGTGCCACCAGCAAACAGGGCGGGGGGGCCTGGTCAGATACGCAGTATTTT; CDR3aa: CATSKQGGGAWSDTQYF
v_gene: TRBV7-9; d_gene: -; abundance: -; j_gene: TRBJ2-5; CDR3nt: TGTGCCAGCAGCCGACGAACATATCGGGGTCAGGAGACCCAGTACTTC; CDR3aa: CASSRRTYRGQETQYF
v_gene: TRBV27; d_gene: -; abundance: few; j_gene: TRBJ1-2; CDR3nt: TGTGCCAGCAGTTTACAGCCACCCTCTTCCGGACAGCTATACTATGGCTACACCTTC; CDR3aa: CASSLQPPSSGQLYYGYTF
v_gene: TRBV12-3/TRBV12-4; d_gene: -; abundance: many; j_gene: TRBJ2-5; CDR3nt: TGTGCCAGCAGGGGGGTCCAAGAGACCCAGTACTTC; CDR3aa: CASRGVQETQYF
v_gene: TRBV4-1; d_gene: -; abundance: many; j_gene: TRBJ2-3; CDR3nt: TGCGCCAGCAGCCAAGCCAAGGCGTCCAGGGGCACAGATACGCAGTATTTT; CDR3aa: CASSQAKASRGTDTQYF
v_gene: TRBV4-3; d_gene: -; abundance: -; j_gene: TRBJ1-2; CDR3nt: TGCGCCAGCAGCCAAGATGTCAGCCCAAACTATGGCTACACCTTC; CDR3aa: CASSQDVSPNYGYTF
v_gene: TRBV12-3/TRBV12-4; d_gene: TRBD2; abundance: -; j_gene: TRBJ2-3; CDR3nt: TGTGCCAGCAGTTCGGGACTAGCGGGGGGGCCATGGGATACGCAGTATTTT; CDR3aa: CASSSGLAGGPWDTQYF
v_gene: TRBV7-8; d_gene: -; abundance: -; j_gene: TRBJ2-1; CDR3nt: TGTGCCAGCAGCCCTCGGACTACCCGTTTAGGGCAGTTCTTC; CDR3aa: CASSPRTTRLGQFF
v_gene: TRBV19; d_gene: -; abundance: few; j_gene: TRBJ1-2; CDR3nt: TGTGCCAGTAGTATAGATTTTTGGGACAAAGACTATGGCTACACCTTC; CDR3aa: CASSIDFWDKDYGYTF
v_gene: TRBV3-1; d_gene: TRBD2; abundance: -; j_gene: TRBJ2-3; CDR3nt: TGTGCCAGCAGCCAAGAGGCCCGGGGGGACTCAGATACGCAGTATTTT; CDR3aa: CASSQEARGDSDTQYF
v_gene: TRBV4-1; d_gene: -; abundance: many; j_gene: TRBJ2-2; CDR3nt: TGCGCCAGCAGCCAAGCATTGGACACCGGGGAGCTGTTTTTT; CDR3aa: CASSQALDTGELFF
v_gene: TRBV9; d_gene: TRBD1; abundance: -; j_gene: TRBJ2-1; CDR3nt: TGTGCCAGCAGCGTCGGGACAGGGGTAAACAATAAGCAGTTCTTC; CDR3aa: CASSVGTGVNNKQFF
v_gene: TRBV4-1; d_gene: TRBD2; abundance: few; j_gene: TRBJ2-3; CDR3nt: TGCGCCAGCAGCCAGGAGACGGGGGGGGGCACAGATACGCAGTATTTT; CDR3aa: CASSQETGGGTDTQYF
v_gene: TRBV20-1; d_gene: TRBD2; abundance: -; j_gene: TRBJ2-3; CDR3nt: TGCAGTGCTAGATTAGTCGGACTAGTCACAGATACGCAGTATTTT; CDR3aa: CSARLVGLVTDTQYF
v_gene: TRBV7-2; d_gene: TRBD2; abundance: -; j_gene: TRBJ2-5; CDR3nt: TGTGCCAGCAGCTCCCTGGGGGGGAAAGAGACCCAGTACTTC; CDR3aa: CASSSLGGKETQYF
v_gene: TRBV15; d_gene: -; abundance: -; j_gene: TRBJ1-4; CDR3nt: TGTGCCACCAGCCCCCAGGCGAGTTTAACTAATGAAAAACTGTTTTTT; CDR3aa: CATSPQASLTNEKLFF
v_gene: TRBV2; d_gene: -; abundance: -; j_gene: TRBJ2-7; CDR3nt: TGTGCCAGCACCGAGGAATTGTTCTACGAGCAGTACTTC; CDR3aa: CASTEELFYEQYF
v_gene: TRBV4-1; d_gene: TRBD2; abundance: -; j_gene: TRBJ2-2; CDR3nt: TGCGCCGCGCGGGGGGGCCCCACCGGGGAGCTGTTTTTT; CDR3aa: CAARGGPTGELFF
v_gene: TRBV25-1; d_gene: -; abundance: few; j_gene: TRBJ2-6; CDR3nt: TGTGCCAGCAGTGACAGGAATGGGGCCAACGTCCTGACTTTC; CDR3aa: CASSDRNGANVLTF
v_gene: TRBV6-2/TRBV6-3; d_gene: -; abundance: -; j_gene: TRBJ2-7; CDR3nt: TGTGCCAGCAGTTCAGCCTCCTACGAGCAGTACTTC; CDR3aa: CASSSASYEQYF
v_gene: TRBV10-3; d_gene: -; abundance: many; j_gene: TRBJ2-7; CDR3nt: TGTGCCATCAGCCCGGGGACCGGACATCCTTACGAGCAGTACTTC; CDR3aa: CAISPGTGHPYEQYF
v_gene: TRBV29-1; d_gene: -; abundance: few; j_gene: TRBJ2-5; CDR3nt: TGCAGCGCGGAAAAAGAGACCCAGTACTTC; CDR3aa: CSAEKETQYF
v_gene: TRBV7-9; d_gene: -; abundance: many; j_gene: TRBJ2-1; CDR3nt: TGTGCCAGCAGCTTCGGGGCGGGGCCGAGATACAATGAGCAGTTCTTC; CDR3aa: CASSFGAGPRYNEQFF